This T cell receptor (beta chain) was captured by sequencing in a study of blood T cell repertoires in COVID-19. Study-level background: Spain, Italy and the United States supplied samples that represented acute and convalescent COVID-19. T cells, B-cell-depleted T cells, or PBMCs supplied cDNA or gDNA.

Original methodology: Nucleated cell number was recorded as an estimate derived from reference gene primer amplification. The table came from immunoSEQ multiplex PCR; TCRdb's copy has only in-frame clones and leaves some out. V, J and clone size are those of that table, while D and trimming were read from the DNA. The sample lists some 88,000 clones; under 90% were seen once. This clone was seen many times. This CDR3 comprises 14 residues. V was cut by 1 base and J by 0 bases, with 5 bases left in between. CDR1 is SGHRS, CDR2 YFSETQ, per germline. Sequences were obtained from peripheral blood. The sequence was obtained from a woman aged 65 to 85 with acute or convalescent COVID-19. The chain has TRBV5-1 and TRBJ1-3, with TRBD1 as a possible D gene (5 bases). The CDR3 is CASSLQGSGNTIYF. CDR3 nucleotide sequence: TGCGCCAGCAGCTTGCAGGGCTCTGGAAACACCATATATTTT.